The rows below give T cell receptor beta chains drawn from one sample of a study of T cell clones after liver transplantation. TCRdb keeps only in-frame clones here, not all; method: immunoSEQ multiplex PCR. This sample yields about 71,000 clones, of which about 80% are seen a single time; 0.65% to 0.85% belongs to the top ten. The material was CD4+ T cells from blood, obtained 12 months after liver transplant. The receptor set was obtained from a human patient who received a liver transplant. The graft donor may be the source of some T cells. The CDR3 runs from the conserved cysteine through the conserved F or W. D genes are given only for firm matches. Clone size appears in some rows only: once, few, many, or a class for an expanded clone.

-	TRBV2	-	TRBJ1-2	CASSSSLTQIGGYTF	TGTGCCAGCAGCTCCTCTCTGACCCAAATCGGCGGCTACACCTTC
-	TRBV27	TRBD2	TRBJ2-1	CASSTGLVMVGEQFF	TGTGCCAGCAGTACGGGACTAGTAATGGTCGGTGAGCAGTTCTTC
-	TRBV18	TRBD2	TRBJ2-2	CASSLGTSGGELFF	TGTGCCAGCTCACTGGGGACTAGCGGCGGGGAGCTGTTTTTT
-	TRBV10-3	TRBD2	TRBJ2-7	CAISGKAGGTAYEQYF	TGTGCCATCAGTGGGAAAGCGGGAGGGACAGCCTACGAGCAGTACTTC
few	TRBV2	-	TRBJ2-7	CASRGSYEQYF	TGTGCCAGCAGGGGATCCTACGAGCAGTACTTC
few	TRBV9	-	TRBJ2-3	CASRRPITDTQYF	TGTGCCAGCAGGAGACCCATCACAGATACGCAGTATTTT
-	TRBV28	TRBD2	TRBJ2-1	CASSLWPAGNEQFF	TGTGCCAGCAGTTTATGGCCAGCGGGAAACGAGCAGTTCTTC
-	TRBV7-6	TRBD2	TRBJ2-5	CASSLAGGAQYF	TGTGCCAGCAGCTTAGCGGGGGGGGCCCAGTACTTC
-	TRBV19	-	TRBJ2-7	CASSPQGYYEQYF	TGTGCCAGTAGTCCCCAAGGGTACTACGAGCAGTACTTC
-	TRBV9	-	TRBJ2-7	CASSVGDWVSYEQYF	TGTGCCAGCAGCGTAGGGGACTGGGTATCCTACGAGCAGTACTTC
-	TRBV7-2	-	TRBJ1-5	CASSLGSGLEQPQHF	TGTGCCAGCAGCTTAGGATCGGGGCTGGAGCAGCCCCAGCATTTT
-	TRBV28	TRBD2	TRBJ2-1	CASRSRLAGVVYNEQFF	TGTGCCAGCAGATCGCGACTAGCGGGAGTCGTCTACAATGAGCAGTTCTTC
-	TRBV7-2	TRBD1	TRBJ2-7	CASSLHPGQGDYEQYF	TGTGCCAGCAGCCTTCATCCGGGACAGGGGGACTACGAGCAGTACTTC
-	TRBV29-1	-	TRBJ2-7	CSVEGISYEQYF	TGCAGCGTTGAAGGCATCTCCTACGAGCAGTACTTC
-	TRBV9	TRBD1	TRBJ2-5	CASSVAPGFRGPETQYF	TGTGCCAGCAGCGTAGCTCCCGGATTCAGGGGGCCGGAGACCCAGTACTTC
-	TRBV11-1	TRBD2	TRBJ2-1	CASSYGLAGGQFF	TGTGCCAGCAGCTATGGGCTAGCGGGAGGGCAGTTCTTC
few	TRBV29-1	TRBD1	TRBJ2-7	CSVEEPRGRGYEQYF	TGCAGCGTTGAAGAACCTAGGGGGCGAGGCTACGAGCAGTACTTC
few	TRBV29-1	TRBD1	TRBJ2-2	CSAETGTGNTGELFF	TGCAGCGCTGAGACCGGGACAGGGAACACCGGGGAGCTGTTTTTT
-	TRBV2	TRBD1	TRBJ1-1	CASIAGTGGAITEAFF	TGTGCCAGCATTGCCGGGACAGGGGGCGCGATCACTGAAGCTTTCTTT
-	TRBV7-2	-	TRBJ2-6	CASSLSARDGQSRANVLTF	TGTGCCAGCAGCTTATCAGCCAGAGACGGACAAAGTCGGGCCAACGTCCTGACTTTC
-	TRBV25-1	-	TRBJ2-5	CASSELGSNQETQYF	TGTGCCAGCAGTGAATTGGGCAGCAACCAAGAGACCCAGTACTTC
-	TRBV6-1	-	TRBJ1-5	CARLRGGDQPQHF	TGTGCCAGACTAAGAGGGGGAGATCAGCCCCAGCATTTT
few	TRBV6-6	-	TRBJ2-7	CASSYSPGPQGSEQYF	TGTGCCAGCAGTTACTCTCCAGGGCCGCAGGGCAGCGAGCAGTACTTC
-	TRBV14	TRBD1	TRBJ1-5	CASSQKIERGPKPQHF	TGTGCCAGCAGCCAGAAAATTGAAAGGGGGCCCAAGCCCCAGCATTTT
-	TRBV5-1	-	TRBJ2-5	CASSLANYQETQYF	TGCGCCAGCAGCTTGGCCAACTACCAAGAGACCCAGTACTTC
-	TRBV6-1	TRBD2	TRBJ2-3	CASSLSGKGADTQYF	TGTGCCAGCAGCCTTAGCGGGAAGGGGGCAGATACGCAGTATTTT
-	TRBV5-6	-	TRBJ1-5	CASSLRDNQPQHF	TGTGCCAGCAGCTTGAGGGATAATCAGCCCCAGCATTTT
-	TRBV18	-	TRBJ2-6	CASSQLRVSGANVLTF	TGTGCCAGCTCACAATTAAGGGTCTCTGGGGCCAACGTCCTGACTTTC
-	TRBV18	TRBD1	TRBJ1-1	CASSPGTAGNTEAFF	TGTGCCAGCTCACCAGGGACAGCCGGTAACACTGAAGCTTTCTTT
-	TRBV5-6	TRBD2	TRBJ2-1	CASSGTSVLGEQFF	TGTGCCAGCAGCGGGACTAGCGTCTTGGGGGAGCAGTTCTTC
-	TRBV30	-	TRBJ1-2	CAWSPQSGYTF	TGTGCCTGGAGTCCCCAGAGCGGCTACACCTTC
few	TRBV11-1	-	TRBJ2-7	CASSSGSRIAYEQYF	TGTGCCAGCAGCTCTGGTAGTAGGATTGCCTACGAGCAGTACTTC
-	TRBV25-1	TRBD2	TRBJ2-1	CASIPPAGGREQFF	TGTGCCAGCATCCCACCAGCGGGAGGGAGGGAGCAGTTCTTC
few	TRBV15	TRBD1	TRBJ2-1	CATSFGTGSSYNEQFF	TGTGCCACCAGCTTCGGGACAGGGAGCTCCTACAATGAGCAGTTCTTC
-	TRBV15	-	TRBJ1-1	CATSRGEVRRNTEAFF	TGTGCCACCAGCAGAGGAGAGGTGCGCAGGAACACTGAAGCTTTCTTT
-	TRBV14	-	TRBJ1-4	CASSPRVGEKLFF	TGTGCCAGCAGCCCGAGGGTGGGGGAAAAACTGTTTTTT
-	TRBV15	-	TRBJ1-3	CATSRDPQVRGNTIYF	TGTGCCACCAGCAGAGATCCCCAGGTGCGAGGAAACACCATATATTTT
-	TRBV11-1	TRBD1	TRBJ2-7	CASSSTGTGAYEQYF	TGTGCCAGCAGCTCGACCGGGACAGGGGCTTACGAGCAGTACTTC
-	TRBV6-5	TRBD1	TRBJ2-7	CASRESGQGPYEQYF	TGTGCCAGCAGAGAGTCCGGACAGGGGCCATACGAGCAGTACTTC
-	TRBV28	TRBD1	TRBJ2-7	CASSSLDRSGRRYF	TGTGCCAGCAGTTCCTTGGACAGGAGCGGCCGACGGTACTTC
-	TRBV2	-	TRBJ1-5	CASSDHWLGGPQHF	TGTGCCAGCAGTGATCACTGGCTGGGAGGGCCCCAGCATTTT
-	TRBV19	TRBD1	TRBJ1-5	CASTRGRQPQHF	TGTGCCAGTACTAGGGGGCGACAGCCCCAGCATTTT
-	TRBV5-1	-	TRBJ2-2	CASNGLSGLNTGELFF	TGCGCCAGCAACGGACTAAGCGGGTTGAACACCGGGGAGCTGTTTTTT
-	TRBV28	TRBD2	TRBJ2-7	CASNIISRGGYEQYF	TGTGCCAGCAACATAATAAGTAGGGGAGGGTACGAGCAGTACTTC
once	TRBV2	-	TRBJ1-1	CASSEALRSEAFF	TGTGCCAGCAGTGAAGCGCTTCGGAGTGAAGCTTTCTTT
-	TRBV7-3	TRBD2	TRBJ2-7	CASSLTGEGFYF	TGTGCCAGCAGCTTAACGGGGGAGGGGTTCTACTTC
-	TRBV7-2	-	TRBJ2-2	CASSAYQGTGELFF	TGTGCCAGCAGCGCGTACCAGGGAACCGGGGAGCTGTTTTTT
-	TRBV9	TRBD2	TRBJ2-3	CASSQGTSGRVDTQYF	TGTGCCAGCAGCCAGGGGACTAGCGGGAGGGTAGATACGCAGTATTTT
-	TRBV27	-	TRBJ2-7	CASSPYASAAYYF	TGTGCCAGCAGTCCCTACGCTAGCGCCGCATATTACTTC
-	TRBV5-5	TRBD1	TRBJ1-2	CATTRGHGYTF	TGTGCCACCACCAGGGGGCATGGCTACACCTTC
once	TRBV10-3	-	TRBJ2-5	CAISVPRTETQYF	TGTGCCATCAGTGTGCCTAGGACAGAGACCCAGTACTTC
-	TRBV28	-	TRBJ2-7	CASSLTYEQYF	TGTGCCAGCAGTTTGACCTACGAGCAGTACTTC
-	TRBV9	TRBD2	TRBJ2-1	CASSPLGGLHEQFF	TGTGCCAGCAGCCCCTTGGGAGGGCTTCATGAGCAGTTCTTC
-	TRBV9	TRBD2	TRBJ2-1	CASSASGRSDEQFF	TGTGCCAGCAGCGCTAGCGGGAGGAGCGATGAGCAGTTCTTC
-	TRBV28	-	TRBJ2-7	CASSFADRPPNEQYF	TGTGCCAGCAGTTTCGCCGACAGACCCCCTAACGAGCAGTACTTC
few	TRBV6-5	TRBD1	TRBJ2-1	CASSLTGASINEQFF	TGTGCCAGCTCCCTAACAGGGGCAAGTATCAATGAGCAGTTCTTC
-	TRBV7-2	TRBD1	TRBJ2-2	CASRPAKGQVNGELFF	TGTGCCAGCAGACCGGCGAAGGGACAGGTTAACGGGGAGCTGTTTTTT
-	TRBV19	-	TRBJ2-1	CASSVARSSYNEQFF	TGTGCCAGTAGCGTGGCTCGGAGCTCCTACAATGAGCAGTTCTTC
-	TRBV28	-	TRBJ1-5	CASSFPFGGDSGQPQHF	TGTGCCAGCAGTTTTCCGTTTGGAGGGGACTCGGGGCAGCCCCAGCATTTT
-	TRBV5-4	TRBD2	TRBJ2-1	CASSSRTSGRGNEQFF	TGTGCCAGCAGCTCAAGGACTAGCGGGAGAGGAAATGAGCAGTTCTTC